What follows describes a single TCR beta chain. Clones were read by immunoSEQ multiplex PCR, and TCRdb kept only the in-frame ones, dropping some. Here the sample spans around 72,000 clones, roughly 87% being singletons. The sample belongs to a study of T cell responses to AZD1222 COVID-19 vaccine. The germline V gene has CDR1 LGHDT and CDR2 YNNKEL (reference sequence). V dropped 4 bases and J dropped 1 base, with 16 bases sitting between them. The CDR3 consists of 16 residues. Specimen: peripheral blood, collected on day 0 of AZD1222 vaccination. The TCR was taken from an adult in good health. The chain employs TRBV3-1 (or the pseudogene TRBV3-2) and TRBJ1-2; TRBD1 might be the D (6 bases). As DNA, the CDR3 is TGTGCCAGCAGCCCTCACGCACAGGGAGGTAACTATGGCTACACCTTC. Translated: CASSPHAQGGNYGYTF.